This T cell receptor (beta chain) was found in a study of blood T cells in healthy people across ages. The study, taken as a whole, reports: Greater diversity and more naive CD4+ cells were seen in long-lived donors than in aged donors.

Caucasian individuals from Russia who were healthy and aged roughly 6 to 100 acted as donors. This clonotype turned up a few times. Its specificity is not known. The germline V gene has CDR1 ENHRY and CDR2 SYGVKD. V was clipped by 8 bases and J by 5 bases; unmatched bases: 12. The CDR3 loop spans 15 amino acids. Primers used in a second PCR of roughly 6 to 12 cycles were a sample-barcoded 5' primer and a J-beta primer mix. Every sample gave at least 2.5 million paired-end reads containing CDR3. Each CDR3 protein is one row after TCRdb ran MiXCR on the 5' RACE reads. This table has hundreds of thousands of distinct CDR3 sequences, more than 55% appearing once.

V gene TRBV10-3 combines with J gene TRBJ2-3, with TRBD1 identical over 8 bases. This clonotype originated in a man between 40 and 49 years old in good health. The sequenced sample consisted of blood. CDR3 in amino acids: CAISEQDRVGDTQYF. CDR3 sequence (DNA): TGTGCCATCTCGGAGCAGGACAGGGTGGGAGATACGCAGTATTTT.